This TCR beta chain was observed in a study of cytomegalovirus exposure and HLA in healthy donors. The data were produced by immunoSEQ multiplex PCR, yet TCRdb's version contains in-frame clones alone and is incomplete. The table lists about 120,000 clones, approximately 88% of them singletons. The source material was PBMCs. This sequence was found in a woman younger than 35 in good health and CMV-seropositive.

The CDR3 loop is CASSYDRDGYTF. The DNA for the CDR3 is TGTGCCAGCAGCTACGACAGGGATGGCTACACCTTC. The rearrangement joins TRBV14 to TRBJ1-2; 7 bases align to TRBD1. Unmatched junction bases numbered 3, after V lost 5 bases and J lost 6 bases. CDR3 length: 12 residues. Per germline, CDR1 SGHDN and CDR2 FVKESK.